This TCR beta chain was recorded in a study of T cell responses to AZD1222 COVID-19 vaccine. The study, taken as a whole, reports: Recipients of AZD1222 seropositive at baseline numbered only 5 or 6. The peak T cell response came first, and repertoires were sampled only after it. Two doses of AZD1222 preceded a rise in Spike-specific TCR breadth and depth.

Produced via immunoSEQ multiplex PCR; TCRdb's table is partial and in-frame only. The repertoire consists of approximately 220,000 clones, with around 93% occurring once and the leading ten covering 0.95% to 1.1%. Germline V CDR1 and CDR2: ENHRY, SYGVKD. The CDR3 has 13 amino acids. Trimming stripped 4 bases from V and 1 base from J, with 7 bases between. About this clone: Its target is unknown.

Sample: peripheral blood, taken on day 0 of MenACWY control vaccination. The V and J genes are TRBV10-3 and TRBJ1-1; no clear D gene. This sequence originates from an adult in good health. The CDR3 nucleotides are TGTGCCATCAGTGGCCCCTCGAACACTGAAGCTTTCTTT. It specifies CAISGPSNTEAFF.